The clone carrying this T cell receptor beta chain counts as medium-sized (0.01 to 0.1%) by frequency. The antigen is unknown. This entry belongs to a study of T cell clusters in autoimmune cytopenias. Whole-study results and caveats: TRB repertoire shifts in secondary cytopenia and chronic lymphocytic leukemia mostly reflected lymphoma, not autoimmunity. Comparing secondary cytopenia with chronic lymphocytic leukemia showed no cluster-lack signature, apparently masked by lymphoma repertoire.

TRB was amplified from roughly 0.25 ug of peripheral blood genomic DNA per sample. TRB rearrangements were amplified by touch-down multiplex PCR with mixed TRB-A/B primers. From the multiplex PCR reads, TCRdb lists one entry per CDR3 protein and no DNA. The table lists thousands of distinct CDR3 sequences. Germline loops: CDR1 MNHEY, CDR2 SVGEGT. This CDR3 spans 13 amino acids. Sample: peripheral blood. V usage is TRBV6-2 or TRBV6-3 and J usage is TRBJ1-2; TCRdb selects TRBD1, and the lack of DNA leaves this call unchecked. This clonotype was obtained from a human donor with an autoimmune cytopenia, with autoimmune hepatitis or in good health (not recorded which). This chain's CDR3 is CASRTGEAYGYTF.